This T cell receptor beta chain was observed in a study of cytomegalovirus exposure and HLA in healthy donors. Overall study findings and caveats: An analysis was carried out at a later point. It showed that HLA-associated TCR beta chains were more clonally expanded than equally common non-associated chains. In a later analysis, most CMV-associated TCR beta chains appeared HLA-restricted.

Notes on this clone: Its matching antigen is unknown.

The PCR ran on 60 Vbeta and 13 Jbeta primers. TCRdb keeps only in-frame clones here, not all; method: immunoSEQ multiplex PCR. The data contain 200,000 or so clones, more than 75% of them singletons. Per the germline V gene, CDR1 is SGHRS and CDR2 is YFSETQ. CDR3 length: 14 residues. Trimming removed 2 bases from V and 8 bases from J, with 16 bases in between. Source material: PBMCs. The TCR sequence derives from a male donor in good health and CMV-seropositive. V usage is TRBV5-1 and J usage is TRBJ1-1; D may be TRBD1 (5 bases). CDR3 sequence (DNA): TGCGCCAGCAGCTTAACGGGGGATTTTACCGAAGCTTTCTTT. It specifies CASSLTGDFTEAFF.